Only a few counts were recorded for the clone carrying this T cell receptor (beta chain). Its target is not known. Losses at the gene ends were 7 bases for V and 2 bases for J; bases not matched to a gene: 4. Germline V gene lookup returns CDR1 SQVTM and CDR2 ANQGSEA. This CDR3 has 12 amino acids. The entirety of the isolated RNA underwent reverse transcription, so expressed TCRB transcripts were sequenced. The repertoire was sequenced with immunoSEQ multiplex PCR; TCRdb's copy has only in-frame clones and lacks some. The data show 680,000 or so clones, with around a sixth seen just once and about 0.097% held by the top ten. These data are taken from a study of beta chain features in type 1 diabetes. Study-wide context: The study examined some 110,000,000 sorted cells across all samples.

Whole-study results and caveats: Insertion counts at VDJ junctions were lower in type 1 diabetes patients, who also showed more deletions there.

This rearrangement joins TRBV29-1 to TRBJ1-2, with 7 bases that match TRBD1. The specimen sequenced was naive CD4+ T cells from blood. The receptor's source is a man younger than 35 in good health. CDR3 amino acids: CSAKGQNYGYTF. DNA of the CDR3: TGCAGCGCCAAGGGACAGAACTATGGCTACACCTTC.